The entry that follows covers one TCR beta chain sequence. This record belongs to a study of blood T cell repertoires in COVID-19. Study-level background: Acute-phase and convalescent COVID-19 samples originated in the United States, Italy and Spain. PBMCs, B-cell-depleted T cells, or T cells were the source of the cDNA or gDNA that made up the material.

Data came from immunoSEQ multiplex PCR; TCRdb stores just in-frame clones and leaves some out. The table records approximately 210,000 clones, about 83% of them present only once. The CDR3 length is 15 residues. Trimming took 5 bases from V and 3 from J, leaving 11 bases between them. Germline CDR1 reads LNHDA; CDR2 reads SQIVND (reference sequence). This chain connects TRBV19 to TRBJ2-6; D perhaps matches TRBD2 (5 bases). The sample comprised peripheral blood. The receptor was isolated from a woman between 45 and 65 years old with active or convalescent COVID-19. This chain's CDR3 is CASSGGQSGANVLTF. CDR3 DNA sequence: TGTGCCAGTAGTGGCGGGCAAAGTGGGGCCAACGTCCTGACTTTC.